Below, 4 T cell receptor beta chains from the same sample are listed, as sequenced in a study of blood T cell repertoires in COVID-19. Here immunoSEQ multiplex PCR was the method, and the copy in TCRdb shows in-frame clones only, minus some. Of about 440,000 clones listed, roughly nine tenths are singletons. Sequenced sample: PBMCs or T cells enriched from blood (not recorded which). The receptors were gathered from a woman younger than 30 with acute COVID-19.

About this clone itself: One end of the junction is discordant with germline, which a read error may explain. The CDR3 sequence: CASSPTGTSGETQYF. CDR3 in DNA: TGTGCTAGCAGCCCGACCGGGACTAGCGGGGAGACCCAGTACTTC. This sequence joins TRBV7-7 and TRBJ2-5, with 12 bases lining up with TRBD2. The CDR3 has 15 residues. Germline-derived CDR1 and CDR2 are SSHAT and FNYEAQ (reference sequence).

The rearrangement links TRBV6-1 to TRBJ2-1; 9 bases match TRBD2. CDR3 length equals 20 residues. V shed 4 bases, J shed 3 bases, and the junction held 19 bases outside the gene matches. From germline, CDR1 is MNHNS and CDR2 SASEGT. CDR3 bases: TGTGCCAGCAGTGGGCCAGCGGGAGGACCTTCGACTAAAATCTACAATGAGCAGTTCTTC. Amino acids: CASSGPAGGPSTKIYNEQFF.

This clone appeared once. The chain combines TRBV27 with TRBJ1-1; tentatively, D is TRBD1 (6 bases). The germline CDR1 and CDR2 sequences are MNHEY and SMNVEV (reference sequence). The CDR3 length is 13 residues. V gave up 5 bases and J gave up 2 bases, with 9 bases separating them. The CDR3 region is CASSTRGNTEAFF. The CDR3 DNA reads TGTGCCAGCAGTACCAGGGGAAACACTGAAGCTTTCTTT.

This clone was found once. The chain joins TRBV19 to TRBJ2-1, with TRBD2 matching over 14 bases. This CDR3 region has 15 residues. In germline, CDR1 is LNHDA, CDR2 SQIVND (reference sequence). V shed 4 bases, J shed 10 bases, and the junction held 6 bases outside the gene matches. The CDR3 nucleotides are TGTGCCAGTAGTACGGGACTAGCGGGGGCGGAGGAGCAGTTCTTC. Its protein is CASSTGLAGAEEQFF.